These 10 T cell receptor beta chains came from one sample sequenced in a study of identical twins. TCRdb re-derived calls from the 5' RACE reads in MiXCR, one entry per CDR3 protein. The profile shows around 200,000 distinct CDR3 sequences, roughly a tenth of them singletons. Sequenced sample: memory (CD45RO+) T cells sorted from blood. These TCRs come from a woman aged 18-30 years in good health.

The CDR3 loop reads CASSLGGTRTYEQYF. The CDR3, as DNA: TGTGCCAGCAGCTTAGGAGGGACTAGAACCTACGAGCAGTACTTC. The chain links TRBV7-8 to TRBJ2-7, with 8 bases aligning to TRBD2. J gave up 2 bases and V 1 base, and 4 bases lay outside the gene matches. CDR1 and CDR2 (germline): SGHVS, FQNEAQ. The CDR3 contains 15 residues.

In its sample, this clonotype was seen a few times. V and J are TRBV11-3 and TRBJ2-7, with 7 bases fitting TRBD2. CDR1 and CDR2 (germline): SGHNT, YENEEA. The CDR3 length is 14 residues. The V segment lost 6 bases and the J segment 5 bases; nucleotides outside the gene matches: 10. In nucleotides, the CDR3 is TGTGCCAGCAGGCTAGGACTAGTCGCCGACGAGCAGTACTTC. Its translation: CASRLGLVADEQYF.

The chain combines TRBV6-1 with TRBJ2-7, with a possible D match to TRBD1 (6 bases). The CDR3 totals 15 residues. V was shortened by 6 bases and J by 0 bases, with 15 bases between the two germline ends. Germline lookup yields CDR1 MNHNS and CDR2 SASEGT. DNA of the CDR3: TGTGCCAGCAGACCCTCCTGGACAGTCTCCTACGAGCAGTACTTC. As protein: CASRPSWTVSYEQYF.

This clonotype was seen only a few times. This sequence joins TRBV9 and TRBJ2-1, with 10 bases lining up with TRBD1. The length of the CDR3 is 16 residues. The J segment lost 9 bases and the V segment lost 1 base, leaving 10 bases of the junction unmatched. Germline V gene sequence: CDR1 SGDLS, CDR2 YYNGEE. CDR3 protein: CASSVRGQGSSGEQFF. The CDR3 nucleotides read TGTGCCAGCAGCGTAAGGGGACAGGGGAGCTCTGGTGAGCAGTTCTTC.

There are a few counts of this clonotype. This chain uses TRBV7-2 with TRBJ2-7; the D call may be TRBD1 or TRBD2 (5 bases each). The CDR3 length is 17 residues. Trimming removed 3 bases from V and 2 bases from J, with 20 bases in between. CDR1 and CDR2 from the germline V gene are SGHTA and FQGNSA. The CDR3 spells CASSLNPAGTDAYEQYF. CDR3 sequence (DNA): TGTGCCAGCAGCTTGAACCCCGCCGGGACGGATGCCTACGAGCAGTACTTC.

The chain links TRBV7-2 to TRBJ2-7; 7 positions match TRBD1. CDR3 length: 16 residues. The V and J ends lost 2 bases and 0 bases, in that order; junction bases with no gene match: 7. From germline, CDR1 is SGHTA and CDR2 FQGNSA. As DNA, the CDR3 is TGTGCCAGCAGCTTAAAACCGGGACAGAGCTCCTACGAGCAGTACTTC. Its protein product is CASSLKPGQSSYEQYF.

CDR3 DNA sequence: TGTGCCAGCAGCTCGGACAGACACAATTCACCCCTCCACTTT. As protein: CASSSDRHNSPLHF. The J gene is TRBJ1-6, the V gene TRBV5-4; maybe TRBD1 (6 bases). Germline CDR1 is SGHNT and CDR2 is YYREEE (reference sequence). Between the trimmed V and J ends, which lost 3 bases and 7 bases, there was a span of 11 bases. The CDR3 contains 14 residues.

At least ten counts were recorded for this clonotype. The chain carries TRBV5-1 and TRBJ1-2; D might be TRBD1 (6 bases). Between the trimmed V and J ends, which lost 4 bases and 4 bases, there was a span of 11 bases. The V gene's germline CDR1 is SGHRS and CDR2 YFSETQ. This CDR3 contains 13 residues. The DNA for the CDR3 is TGCGCCAGCAGCAGAGGACAGACCTATGGCTACACCTTC. Translating gives CASSRGQTYGYTF.

This clonotype turned up a few times. This rearrangement joins TRBV4-3 to TRBJ2-2; weak D call: TRBD1 (5 bases). V dropped 0 bases and J dropped 6 bases, with 11 bases sitting between them. This CDR3 comprises 15 residues. Per the germline V gene, CDR1 is LGHNA and CDR2 is YSLEER. The CDR3 is CASSQDPQGPGELFF. In nucleotides, the CDR3 is TGCGCCAGCAGCCAAGACCCCCAGGGCCCCGGGGAGCTGTTTTTT.

This clonotype was seen a handful of times. The chain is built from TRBV12-3 or TRBV12-4 and TRBJ2-5; a possible D gene is TRBD2 (6 bases). The CDR3 totals 14 residues. V dropped 3 bases and J dropped 4 bases, with 12 bases sitting between them. The CDR3 sequence: CASSLEGFGETQYF. DNA of the CDR3: TGTGCCAGCAGTTTGGAGGGTTTTGGAGAGACCCAGTACTTC.